This TCR beta chain was sequenced in a study of beta chain features in type 1 diabetes listed by TCRdb under 2018. Regarding the complete study: Mean age, gender distribution, total cell number and subset yield were not different between patients and healthy donors. A total of 85 million to 140 million sorted cells were examined across all samples, and a strong correlation was observed between cell number per subset and RNA yield. The study compared TCRB repertoires of sorted circulating CD4+ T cell subsets between recently diagnosed type 1 diabetes patients and matched healthy donors. Whereas all 30 or so donors provided naive and central memory subsets, regulatory and stem cell-like memory subsets were isolated from just 8 patients and about eight healthy donors.

Beyond this particular receptor, the publication reports: Because cDNA was sequenced instead of genomic DNA, activated cells with high expression could be over-represented, although the groups did not differ in activation or CD3 levels. Patients with type 1 diabetes made fewer insertions and deleted more nucleotides at VDJ recombination sites, implying thymic rearrangement abnormalities. A moderate but significant shortening of TCRB CDR3 length was observed in type 1 diabetes patients in all four CD4+ subsets. PCR might favor shorter templates, but patient and control samples were amplified and corrected together, so any skew would affect both groups equally. Naive, central memory and regulatory TCRB repertoires appeared more similar among patients than among healthy donors. Only small numbers of individuals were included in the HLA sub-analyses, which left unresolved whether HLA type had any influence on TCRB rearrangement.

A remark on this clone: Its antigen has not been determined. Base quality data are lacking; no much larger clone is found one base away.

All of the isolated RNA was reverse transcribed with the High Capacity cDNA Reverse Transcription Kit, so expressed TCRB transcripts were sequenced. Naive, central memory and regulatory T cell samples underwent deep immunoSEQ sequencing, averaging approximately 3.5 million total reads per sample. Sorted cells were lysed in RLT buffer and RNA was extracted with DNase-treated RNeasy Micro or Mini kits, depending on cell number. Each cell subset was processed on its own to prevent cross-contamination, while patient and healthy donor samples were processed together. The immunoSEQ multiplex PCR was used to amplify TCRB sequences from cDNA, generating 87-bp fragments that spanned the CDR3 region. The amplicons were sequenced using the Illumina HiSeq platform. The original pipeline was this. PCR bias was corrected computationally using synthetic template baselines, and reads within Hamming distance 2 were collapsed, with unmergeable singletons discarded. Reads were aligned against IMGT so that V, D and J genes, CDR3 length and insertions or deletions at six rearrangement sites could be assigned. Within each subset, clonotype counts were normalized to the number of sorted cells before true diversity and Gini coefficients were calculated with the tcR R package. Repertoire sharing was quantified using the overlap coefficient calculated on TCRB nucleotide sequences. As a proxy for the pre-selection repertoire, out-of-frame TCRB sequences from naive cells were analyzed. Drawn from immuneACCESS, this table holds only the in-frame rearrangements with V and J called that TCRdb kept. Clones are partly lost; checked studies trace under half to an unresolved V gene and leave the rest unexplained. V and J calls and clone size follow that table, whereas D and trimming were derived from the DNA. In all, the sample holds fewer than 900,000 clones, and roughly a sixth of those were seen once. The leading ten clones occupy around 0.02% of the sample.

The CDR3 runs 15 residues from the cysteine to the phenylalanine. The CDR3 DNA has 45 bases and is translated from base 1. CDR1 and CDR2, looked up from the germline V gene, are SGHDT and YYEEEE. A distance of 14 bases separates the germline ends of V and J, which lose 1 base and 6 bases respectively. From each donor, a single peripheral blood sample of 95 to 150 mL on average was drawn into heparinised tubes. Naive, central memory, regulatory and stem cell-like memory CD4+ T cells were sorted on a BD FACSAria II using a panel including CD45RO, CCR7, CD25, CD127, CD95 and CD27. Every sorted population had a purity above 95%. Right away, PBMCs were isolated by Lymphoprep density gradient centrifugation and were stained directly, with no culture step. So that batch effects would be minimized, each experiment stained and sorted samples in pairs, pairing one healthy donor with one patient.

Recombination joined TRBV5-6 with TRBJ1-5; the D gene cannot be resolved reliably. Material for sequencing was naive CD4+ T cells from blood. This specimen's cell subset or site label, per the study, means: true naive CD4+ T cells. The sequence derives from a woman under 30 in good health. The CDR3 corresponds to CASSLSWQPGQPQHF. The nucleotides read TGTGCCAGCAGCTTGAGTTGGCAGCCGGGTCAGCCCCAGCATTTT.